This is a list of T cell receptor beta chains from one sample in a study of blood T cell repertoires in COVID-19. Repertoires were generated with immunoSEQ multiplex PCR, while TCRdb's copy carries only in-frame clones and drops some. The sample consists of about 380,000 clones, 88% of them appearing once. What was sequenced was PBMCs or T cells enriched from blood (not recorded which). These receptors all stem from a woman aged 18-29 years who had recovered from COVID-19. Both conserved end residues are part of each CDR3. A D gene is named only where the DNA matches it firmly. The size field is filled for only some rows; it gives once, few, many or a size class.

abundance	v_gene	j_gene	d_gene	CDR3aa	CDR3nt
NA	TRBV7-2	TRBJ1-2	NA	CASSLLAASNYGYTF	TGTGCCAGCAGCTTACTTGCGGCTTCCAATTATGGCTACACCTTC
NA	TRBV6-5	TRBJ1-4	NA	CASSNGQKSNEKLFF	TGTGCCAGCAGCAACGGACAGAAGAGTAATGAAAAACTGTTTTTT
once	TRBV24-1	TRBJ1-4	TRBD1	CATSDPGQGGEKLFF	TGTGCCACCAGTGATCCGGGACAGGGTGGGGAAAAACTGTTTTTT
NA	TRBV19	TRBJ2-7	NA	CASSIGRAGSYEQYF	TGTGCCAGTAGTATAGGGAGGGCAGGAAGTTACGAGCAGTACTTC
NA	TRBV9	TRBJ2-5	TRBD1	CASSVARDSPRETQYF	TGTGCCAGCAGCGTAGCCAGGGACAGCCCTCGCGAGACCCAGTACTTC
few	TRBV28	TRBJ2-3	NA	CASSQGSSTDTQYF	TGTGCCAGCAGTCAGGGATCTAGCACAGATACGCAGTATTTT
few	TRBV7-2	TRBJ2-1	TRBD2	CASSLGGSYNEQFF	TGTGCCAGCAGCTTGGGGGGGTCCTACAATGAGCAGTTCTTC
NA	TRBV15	TRBJ2-7	TRBD2	CATGLAATYEQYF	TGTGCCACCGGGCTAGCGGCTACCTACGAGCAGTACTTC
NA	TRBV3-1/TRBV3-2	TRBJ1-1	TRBD1	CASSLAGGYTEAFF	TGTGCCAGCAGCCTGGCAGGGGGGTACACTGAAGCTTTCTTT
NA	TRBV30	TRBJ1-1	NA	CAWSKRLDTEAFF	TGTGCCTGGAGTAAGCGTTTGGACACTGAAGCTTTCTTT
NA	TRBV19	TRBJ1-3	TRBD1	CASSGQGDSGNTIYF	TGTGCCAGTAGTGGACAGGGGGACTCTGGAAACACCATATATTTT
NA	TRBV3-1/TRBV3-2	TRBJ1-2	TRBD1	CASSLGQGSLSGCTF	TGTGCCAGCAGCCTCGGACAGGGCAGCCTTAGCGGCTGCACCTTC
once	TRBV28	TRBJ1-1	NA	CASSFGGGGNEAFF	TGTGCCAGCAGTTTTGGAGGGGGGGGAAATGAAGCTTTCTTT
NA	TRBV7-6	TRBJ2-3	TRBD1	CASSLTGGENPTQYF	TGTGCCAGCAGCTTGACAGGGGGCGAGAATCCTACGCAGTATTTT
once	TRBV27	TRBJ2-3	TRBD2	CASTFSGGPADTQYF	TGTGCCAGCACTTTTAGCGGGGGGCCCGCAGATACGCAGTATTTT
NA	TRBV2	TRBJ2-1	NA	CASSSDSESLKAQFF	TGTGCCAGCAGTTCCGACAGCGAATCCCTCAAAGCGCAGTTCTTC
few	TRBV6-1	TRBJ1-2	NA	CASRPYTGGYTF	TGTGCCAGCAGACCCTATACGGGGGGCTACACCTTC
few	TRBV20-1	TRBJ1-2	NA	CSGISRVRTF	TGCAGCGGAATCTCCAGGGTTCGTACGTTC
NA	TRBV18	TRBJ2-2	TRBD2	CASSALAGNTGELFF	TGTGCCAGCTCAGCACTAGCGGGGAACACCGGGGAGCTGTTTTTT
NA	TRBV19	TRBJ1-2	TRBD1	CASSIGPGQGANYGYTF	TGTGCCAGTAGTATAGGACCTGGACAGGGGGCTAACTATGGCTACACCTTC
NA	TRBV7-9	TRBJ2-7	NA	CALRKAGGSSYEQYF	TGTGCCCTCAGGAAGGCGGGTGGAAGCTCCTACGAGCAGTACTTC
NA	TRBV5-1	TRBJ2-7	NA	CASSLTTGIYEQYF	TGCGCCAGCAGTTTGACTACAGGGATCTACGAGCAGTACTTC
NA	TRBV5-4	TRBJ2-7	NA	CASSFGQYYEQYF	TGTGCCAGCAGCTTCGGACAGTACTACGAGCAGTACTTC
once	TRBV7-9	TRBJ2-1	TRBD1	CASSSGQVDNEQFF	TGTGCCAGCAGCTCGGGACAGGTCGACAATGAGCAGTTCTTC
NA	TRBV4-1	TRBJ1-2	NA	CASSQGPEDYGYTF	TGCGCCAGCAGCCAAGGCCCAGAGGACTATGGCTACACCTTC
NA	TRBV4-1	TRBJ2-7	NA	CASSQEFYRDSSYEQYF	TGCGCCAGCAGCCAAGAGTTTTACAGGGATAGCTCCTACGAGCAGTACTTC
NA	TRBV9	TRBJ1-6	NA	CASAGGDRSPLHF	TGTGCCAGCGCTGGGGGGGATCGGTCACCCCTCCACTTT
NA	TRBV30	TRBJ1-1	NA	CAWRIRGGTEAFF	TGTGCCTGGAGAATAAGGGGCGGCACTGAAGCTTTCTTT
NA	TRBV10-3	TRBJ1-1	NA	CATTANADRNTEAFF	TGTGCCACCACCGCTAACGCCGACAGGAACACTGAAGCTTTCTTT
NA	TRBV7-9	TRBJ1-1	TRBD1	CASSQPGTGWTEAFF	TGTGCCAGCAGCCAACCCGGGACAGGGTGGACTGAAGCTTTCTTT
once	TRBV4-3	TRBJ2-1	TRBD1	CASSQDRGPSYNEQFF	TGCGCCAGCAGCCAAGACAGGGGGCCATCCTACAATGAGCAGTTCTTC
NA	TRBV4-3	TRBJ1-1	NA	CASSQAVTMNTEAFF	TGCGCCAGCAGCCAAGCGGTGACAATGAACACTGAAGCTTTCTTT
NA	TRBV7-3	TRBJ1-2	TRBD1	CASTQTGGVVDGYTF	TGTGCCAGCACCCAGACAGGGGGCGTTGTAGATGGCTACACCTTC
NA	TRBV7-2	TRBJ1-1	NA	CASSLAEAGMNTEAFF	TGTGCCAGCAGCTTAGCTGAAGCAGGCATGAACACTGAAGCTTTCTTT
NA	TRBV30	TRBJ2-2	NA	CAWRTGGGRELFF	TGTGCCTGGAGGACAGGAGGGGGCCGGGAGCTGTTTTTT
once	TRBV9	TRBJ2-3	TRBD2	CASSEAGLGMTSTDTQYF	TGTGCCAGCAGCGAGGCGGGACTAGGGATGACTAGCACAGATACGCAGTATTTT
few	TRBV7-2	TRBJ1-2	NA	CASSLGMGVGYTF	TGTGCCAGCAGCTTAGGGATGGGAGTCGGCTACACCTTC
NA	TRBV14	TRBJ1-4	NA	CASSQFQSGEKLFF	TGTGCCAGCAGCCAATTCCAATCGGGAGAAAAACTGTTTTTT
NA	TRBV5-1	TRBJ2-7	NA	CASRASGGRAEQYF	TGCGCCAGCCGGGCTTCCGGGGGGCGGGCCGAGCAGTACTTC
NA	TRBV27	TRBJ1-2	NA	CASSRPGSGYGYTF	TGTGCCAGCAGCCGCCCCGGTAGTGGCTATGGCTACACCTTC
NA	TRBV27	TRBJ2-5	TRBD2	CASSLGSSGYTQYF	TGTGCCAGCAGTTTAGGGTCTAGCGGTTACACCCAGTACTTC
NA	TRBV5-6	TRBJ1-2	NA	CASSLGVDYGYTF	TGTGCCAGCAGCTTGGGAGTGGACTATGGCTACACCTTC
NA	TRBV4-1	TRBJ2-5	NA	CASSQDGSIQETQYF	TGCGCCAGCAGCCAAGATGGCTCCATCCAAGAGACCCAGTACTTC
once	TRBV10-3	TRBJ1-1	TRBD1	CAIWDNTGGNTEAFF	TGTGCCATCTGGGACAACACAGGGGGGAACACTGAAGCTTTCTTT
NA	TRBV6-2/TRBV6-3	TRBJ2-3	TRBD2	CASSPGTSGGTSTDTQYF	TGTGCCAGCAGCCCGGGGACTAGCGGGGGCACTAGCACAGATACGCAGTATTTT
NA	TRBV7-3	TRBJ2-7	TRBD1	CASSPTGTGNYEQYF	TGTGCCAGCAGTCCAACCGGGACAGGGAACTACGAGCAGTACTTC
NA	TRBV5-6	TRBJ1-3	TRBD1	CASSRKGRGNSGNTIYF	TGTGCCAGCAGCCGGAAGGGCAGGGGGAACTCTGGAAACACCATATATTTT
medium-sized	TRBV6-5	TRBJ2-7	NA	CASSYSGPDEQYF	TGTGCCAGCAGTTACTCGGGGCCGGACGAGCAGTACTTC
NA	TRBV6-5	TRBJ1-2	NA	CASSSGYGYTF	TGTGCCAGCAGTTCGGGCTATGGCTACACCTTC
NA	TRBV4-3	TRBJ1-5	NA	CASSPNRGGNQPQHF	TGCGCCAGCAGCCCCAATAGGGGGGGTAATCAGCCCCAGCATTTT
NA	TRBV12-5	TRBJ1-5	NA	CASGLATPGRNF	TGTGCTAGTGGTTTAGCAACCCCCGGGAGGAATTTT
NA	TRBV11-2	TRBJ1-2	TRBD1	CASSLVPGGVYGYTF	TGTGCCAGCAGCTTAGTGCCAGGGGGAGTCTATGGCTACACCTTC
NA	TRBV27	TRBJ1-1	TRBD1	CASSDREVAEAFF	TGTGCCAGCAGTGACAGGGAGGTCGCTGAAGCTTTCTTT
NA	TRBV27	TRBJ1-2	NA	CASSANRAKGGYTF	TGTGCCAGCAGTGCTAACAGGGCTAAAGGTGGCTACACCTTC
NA	TRBV27	TRBJ2-5	TRBD2	CASSRGAGGRQETQYF	TGTGCCAGCAGTAGGGGGGCGGGGGGACGTCAAGAGACCCAGTACTTC
NA	TRBV6-2/TRBV6-3	TRBJ2-1	NA	CASSYPLSYNEQFF	TGTGCCAGCAGTTACCCTCTATCGTACAATGAGCAGTTCTTC
NA	TRBV25-1	TRBJ2-2	TRBD1	CASSEAQGAHTGELFF	TGTGCCAGCAGTGAGGCTCAGGGGGCGCACACCGGGGAGCTGTTTTTT
NA	TRBV11-3	TRBJ2-3	TRBD2	CASSLGLAGVTDTQYF	TGTGCCAGCAGCCTGGGACTAGCGGGGGTCACAGATACGCAGTATTTT